The rows below give T cell receptor beta chains drawn from one sample of a study of post-analysis software for immune sequencing data. One entry per CDR3 protein results from TCRdb running MiXCR on the PCR reads. The sample records about 620,000 distinct CDR3 sequences, 44% being singletons. Sequences were obtained from blood. The receptors shown here come from a girl aged 5 to 17 with multiple sclerosis. CDR3s include the opening cysteine and the closing phenylalanine or tryptophan. A D gene is named only where the DNA matches it firmly. Rows give clone size only sometimes, using once, few, many, or a class for an expanded clone.

V gene,J gene,clone size,D gene,CDR3 protein,CDR3 DNA
TRBV7-9,TRBJ1-1,-,-,CASSLVGEQAFF,TGTGCCAGCAGCTTAGTCGGCGAACAAGCTTTCTTT
TRBV7-3,TRBJ1-1,-,-,CASSKAGATSTEAFF,TGTGCCAGCAGCAAAGCGGGGGCGACTAGCACTGAAGCTTTCTTT
TRBV20-1,TRBJ1-2,-,TRBD1,CSASPDRGNGYTF,TGCAGTGCTAGCCCGGACAGGGGTAATGGCTACACCTTC
TRBV9,TRBJ2-3,once,-,CASSFRFSTDTQYF,TGTGCCAGCAGCTTCAGGTTTAGCACAGATACGCAGTATTTT
TRBV5-1,TRBJ2-3,few,-,CASSLGGGSADTQYF,TGCGCCAGCAGCTTGGGGGGCGGCAGTGCGGATACGCAGTATTTT
TRBV7-9,TRBJ2-7,-,TRBD2,CASSPTSVEEAGGHVEQYF,TGTGCCAGCAGCCCGACCTCGGTGGAGGAAGCGGGGGGCCACGTCGAGCAGTACTTC
TRBV20-1,TRBJ2-1,-,-,CSARGLFAYNEQFF,TGCAGTGCTAGAGGGCTTTTCGCCTACAATGAGCAGTTCTTC
TRBV29-1,TRBJ2-7,-,TRBD1,CSVEVPDRGRIVHYEQYF,TGCAGCGTTGAAGTACCTGACAGGGGTCGTATAGTGCACTACGAGCAGTACTTC
TRBV5-1,TRBJ2-5,-,TRBD2,CASSTPGLADQETQYF,TGCGCCAGCAGCACACCGGGACTAGCGGACCAAGAGACCCAGTACTTC
TRBV7-9,TRBJ2-7,-,TRBD1,CASSRRGDRVREQYF,TGTGCCAGCAGCCGGCGAGGGGACAGGGTTCGCGAGCAGTACTTC
TRBV7-9,TRBJ2-7,-,TRBD1,CASSRTGQPYERYF,TGTGCCAGCAGCCGGACAGGGCAACCCTACGAGCGGTACTTC
TRBV10-3,TRBJ2-1,few,-,CAISAPMGLEDEQFF,TGTGCCATCAGTGCCCCAATGGGGCTAGAGGACGAGCAGTTCTTC
TRBV12-3/TRBV12-4,TRBJ1-5,-,-,CASSLKGSGNQPQHF,TGTGCCAGCAGTTTAAAGGGAAGTGGCAATCAGCCCCAGCATTTT
TRBV12-3/TRBV12-4,TRBJ2-6,-,TRBD1,CASTRGTGGWTAALSGANVLTF,TGTGCCAGCACCCGAGGGACAGGGGGATGGACTGCAGCCCTCTCTGGGGCCAACGTCCTGACTTTC
TRBV5-6,TRBJ2-1,-,TRBD2,CASSFPGLAGVNEQFF,TGTGCCAGCAGCTTTCCGGGACTAGCGGGAGTAAATGAGCAGTTCTTC
TRBV7-2,TRBJ1-6,-,TRBD1,CASSLAADRGAGSPLHF,TGTGCCAGCAGCTTAGCGGCGGACAGGGGGGCAGGTTCACCCCTCCACTTT
TRBV3-1,TRBJ2-1,-,TRBD2,CASSQGDGRLTNNEQFF,TGTGCCAGCAGCCAAGGGGACGGGAGGTTGACAAACAATGAGCAGTTCTTC
TRBV12-3/TRBV12-4,TRBJ1-2,few,-,CASTKSGTVYGYTF,TGTGCCAGCACCAAATCGGGGACCGTTTATGGCTACACCTTC
TRBV7-2,TRBJ2-1,-,-,CASSLLLVDEQFF,TGTGCCAGCAGCTTGTTACTAGTGGATGAGCAGTTCTTC
TRBV3-1,TRBJ2-7,few,-,CASSHSIGDEQYF,TGTGCCAGCAGCCACAGTATAGGGGACGAGCAGTACTTC
TRBV6-5,TRBJ2-7,-,-,CASSPVWETGTYEQYF,TGTGCCAGCAGTCCGGTATGGGAAACGGGGACGTACGAGCAGTACTTC
TRBV7-2,TRBJ2-7,few,TRBD1,CASPKASRDRPYEQYF,TGTGCCAGCCCCAAAGCGTCCCGGGACAGACCCTACGAGCAGTACTTC
TRBV24-1,TRBJ2-1,-,-,CATSDWSGDHQGSYNEQFF,TGTGCCACCAGTGATTGGTCGGGAGATCACCAAGGCTCCTACAATGAGCAGTTCTTC
TRBV29-1,TRBJ1-1,-,TRBD1,CSVEVDTGGDEAFF,TGCAGCGTTGAAGTGGATACAGGGGGGGATGAAGCTTTCTTT
TRBV2,TRBJ2-1,-,-,CASSPAHPDYNEQFF,TGTGCCAGCAGTCCCGCCCACCCTGACTACAATGAGCAGTTCTTC
TRBV9,TRBJ2-1,-,-,CASSPMGGTMDEQFF,TGTGCCAGCAGCCCAATGGGGGGAACGATGGATGAGCAGTTCTTC
TRBV9,TRBJ2-1,once,TRBD1,CASSNRDRGLPGSCNEQFF,TGTGCCAGCAGCAACCGGGACAGGGGACTACCAGGTTCCTGCAATGAGCAGTTCTTC
TRBV5-1,TRBJ2-1,few,-,CASSPGHPGQFF,TGCGCCAGCAGCCCTGGACATCCGGGGCAGTTCTTC
TRBV6-6,TRBJ2-5,few,TRBD2,CASNLAGYQETQYF,TGTGCCAGCAATCTAGCGGGGTACCAAGAGACCCAGTACTTC
TRBV5-1,TRBJ2-2,once,-,CASSSGEENTGELFF,TGCGCCAGCAGTTCGGGGGAGGAGAACACCGGGGAGCTGTTTTTT
TRBV7-9,TRBJ2-3,-,TRBD1,CASSPGTDTTDTQYF,TGTGCCAGCAGTCCCGGGACAGATACCACAGATACGCAGTATTTT
TRBV18,TRBJ2-7,-,-,CASSPPGVREQYF,TGTGCCAGCTCACCTCCCGGGGTGAGGGAGCAGTACTTC
TRBV11-2,TRBJ2-3,-,-,CASSISTLRDTQYF,TGTGCCAGCAGCATCTCCACGTTAAGAGATACGCAGTATTTT
TRBV5-1,TRBJ1-2,-,-,CASSSHRIYGYTF,TGCGCCAGCAGCTCCCACAGGATCTATGGCTACACCTTC
TRBV11-2,TRBJ2-7,-,TRBD1,CASSSSTWGQGAGGGYYNEQYF,TGTGCCAGCAGCTCTTCAACGTGGGGACAGGGGGCTGGGGGGGGCTACTACAATGAGCAGTACTTC
TRBV5-1,TRBJ1-5,-,-,CASSFLRAVQPQHF,TGCGCCAGCAGCTTCCTCAGGGCGGTCCAGCCCCAGCATTTT
TRBV5-1,TRBJ1-2,few,-,CASSTTGNYGYTF,TGCGCCAGCAGCACCACAGGGAACTATGGCTACACCTTC
TRBV5-1,TRBJ2-2,-,-,CASSSRDKEDTGELFF,TGCGCCAGCAGCTCTCGGGACAAGGAGGATACCGGGGAGCTGTTTTTT
TRBV10-3,TRBJ1-5,once,-,CAISESGAGSSNQPQHF,TGTGCCATCAGTGAGTCCGGGGCTGGAAGCAGCAATCAGCCCCAGCATTTT
TRBV12-3/TRBV12-4,TRBJ2-7,-,TRBD2,CASSQTSAYEQYF,TGTGCCAGCAGTCAGACTAGCGCCTACGAGCAGTACTTC
TRBV12-3/TRBV12-4,TRBJ1-5,-,TRBD1,CASRTDRRSNQPQHF,TGTGCCAGCAGGACGGACAGGCGCTCCAATCAGCCCCAGCATTTT
TRBV10-3,TRBJ2-3,few,-,CAISDEAIDTQYF,TGTGCCATCAGTGATGAAGCGATAGATACGCAGTATTTT
TRBV20-1,TRBJ1-2,few,TRBD1,CSGLDREGNYGYTF,TGCAGTGGTTTGGACAGGGAGGGTAACTATGGCTACACCTTC